One and the same sample provided the 28 T cell receptor beta chains below, sequenced in a study of regulatory T cells in long-lasting Graves disease. Time point denoted: newly diagnosed GD, antithyroid drugs for less than 3 months. PBMC RNA was the source of the TCR library. Assembly of TCR beta libraries relied on iRepertoire HTBI primers together with Arm-PCR of CDR3 regions. TCRdb re-called the multiplex PCR reads with MiXCR, one entry per CDR3 protein. This sample has 350,000 to 450,000 distinct CDR3 sequences, with approximately 10% found just once. Separately, the same data were catalogued under a study of T cells in Graves' hyperthyroidism and ophthalmopathy.

The material sequenced was peripheral blood mononuclear cells (PBMCs), taken at new diagnosis, from a patient treated with antithyroid drugs. These receptors were taken from a woman in her late teens or twenties with Graves disease.

The sample holds many counts of this clonotype. The V gene is TRBV2, the J gene TRBJ2-1; 8 bases are shared with TRBD2. This CDR3 contains 15 residues. CDR1 is SNHLY and CDR2 is FYNNEI in the germline V gene. V was pared by 2 bases and J by 8 bases, with 8 bases of the junction left unmatched. In DNA form, the CDR3 reads TGTGCCAGCAGTGAATTGGTAGCGGGGAGGGATGAGCAGTTCTTC. The encoded protein is CASSELVAGRDEQFF.

This clonotype was recorded a few times. The rearrangement links TRBV29-1 to TRBJ2-2; D perhaps matches TRBD1 (5 bases). CDR1 is SQVTM and CDR2 is ANQGSEA in the germline V gene. The V end lost 5 bases, the J end lost 5 bases, and 9 bases lay between the germline ends. The CDR3 has 12 amino acids. CDR3 sequence reads: CSVIQATGELFF. Written as DNA, the CDR3 is TGCAGCGTTATACAGGCTACCGGGGAGCTGTTTTTT.

This clonotype was seen at least ten times. V is TRBV20-1 and J is TRBJ1-4; 8 bases map to TRBD1. With V trimmed by 0 bases and J by 7 bases, 10 bases remained unmatched. CDR3 length equals 16 residues. CDR1 and CDR2 from the germline V gene are DFQATT and SNEGSKA (reference sequence). The CDR3 here is CSARDPPGTGPEKLFF. The CDR3 nucleotides read TGCAGTGCTAGAGATCCCCCCGGGACAGGCCCTGAAAAACTGTTTTTT.

The chain combines TRBV29-1 with TRBJ1-2; 9 bases are shared with TRBD1. CDR1 SQVTM and CDR2 ANQGSEA come from the germline V gene. CDR3 length equals 13 residues. J gave up 6 bases and V 8 bases, and 10 bases lay outside the gene matches. CDR3 residues: CSPRLQGAHGYTF. DNA for the CDR3: TGCAGCCCACGTCTACAGGGGGCACATGGCTACACCTTC. Looking up the rest from reference TRBV29-1 and TRBJ1-2 gives the full variable domain: SAVISQKPSRDICQRGTSLTIQCQVDSQVTMMFWYRQQPGQSLTLIATANQGSEATYESGFVIDKFPISRPNLTFSTLTVSNMSPEDSSIYLCSPRLQGAHGYTFGSGTRLTVV.

This clonotype was counted ten times or more. V usage is TRBV18 and J usage is TRBJ2-1; possibly TRBD1 for D (6 bases). Trimming pared 1 base from V and 7 bases from J, leaving 8 bases between. Germline V CDR1 and CDR2: KGHSH, LQKENI. This CDR3 contains 13 residues. In DNA, the CDR3 is TGTGCCAGCTCACCACGCAGGGGAAATGAGCAGTTCTTC. Translating gives CASSPRRGNEQFF.

The table lists this clonotype with many counts. The chain links TRBV27 to TRBJ1-5; D unresolved. Trimming pared 0 bases from V and 7 bases from J, leaving 10 bases between. There are 14 residues in the CDR3. Germline CDR1 MNHEY, CDR2 SMNVEV (reference sequence). CDR3 DNA: TGTGCCAGCAGTTTATCGGGCAGTCAGCAGCCCCAGCATTTT. Residues: CASSLSGSQQPQHF.

This clonotype was found many times. The chain links TRBV12-3 or TRBV12-4 to TRBJ2-3; TRBD2 matches at 12 bases. J gave up 0 bases and V 2 bases, and 6 bases lay outside the gene matches. This CDR3 is built from 18 residues. The CDR3 is CASSLLWTSGISTDTQYF. In DNA, the CDR3 is TGTGCCAGCAGTTTACTTTGGACTAGCGGGATTAGCACAGATACGCAGTATTTT.

The V call is TRBV18, the J call TRBJ2-2; possibly TRBD1 for D (6 bases). The CDR3 sequence is 18 residues long. With 0 bases removed from V and 5 bases from J, the gap between germline ends came to 19 bases. Looked up from germline, CDR1 is KGHSH and CDR2 is LQKENI. CDR3 nucleotide sequence: TGTGCCAGCTCACCACCGCCGTCCAGGGGCGGGTTGACCGGGGAGCTGTTTTTT. Translated, it gives CASSPPPSRGGLTGELFF.

In this sample, this clonotype turned up many times. The chain combines TRBV27 with TRBJ2-1; 8 bases align to TRBD2. The CDR3 has 16 residues. V shed 3 bases, J shed 9 bases, and the junction held 13 bases outside the gene matches. The germline gives CDR1 MNHEY, CDR2 SMNVEV (reference sequence). The CDR3 DNA sequence: TGTGCCAGCAGTTTTCTCGACAGGACCCGGGGGGGTGAGCAGTTCTTC. Translation: CASSFLDRTRGGEQFF.

A word on this clonotype: A single base separates this from a much larger clone, so it may be a read error. The CDR3 is CASSPEVQGTEAFF. CDR3 DNA: TGTGCCAGCTCACCCGAGGTACAGGGCACTGAAGCTTTCTTT. This chain joins TRBV18 and TRBJ2-1, with D perhaps matching TRBD1 (6 bases). The DNA end favors TRBJ1-1, so the J call may be wrong. CDR3 size: 14 residues. Germline CDR1 and CDR2: KGHSH and LQKENI.

This clonotype has a count of ten or more. The rearrangement links TRBV4-1 to TRBJ2-5; D perhaps matches TRBD1 (6 bases). Trimming shortened V by 4 bases and J by 4 bases, and 13 bases separated the two germline ends. This CDR3 contains 14 residues. Germline assignment: CDR1 MGHRA and CDR2 YSYEKL. The chain's CDR3 is CASSPTGFVETQYF. The CDR3 DNA follows: TGCGCCAGCAGCCCCACAGGGTTTGTAGAGACCCAGTACTTC.

J is TRBJ2-1 and V is TRBV19; tentative D call: TRBD2 (5 bases). The V gene's germline CDR1 is LNHDA and CDR2 SQIVND (reference sequence). Trimming took 5 bases from V and 9 from J, leaving 17 bases between them. This CDR3 contains 14 residues. The CDR3 DNA reads as TGTGCCAGTAGTCCCAACTGGAGGCCGGCTGAGCAGTTCTTC. Encoded protein: CASSPNWRPAEQFF.

V usage is TRBV2 and J usage is TRBJ2-7, with 10 bases aligning to TRBD2. With 7 bases clipped from V and 5 bases from J, the junction kept 8 bases outside the gene matches. The CDR3 consists of 14 residues. Germline V lookup: CDR1 SNHLY, CDR2 FYNNEI. DNA of the CDR3: TGTGCCAGCATGGAGCGGGGGGGTGATAACGAGCAGTACGTC. Encoded protein: CASMERGGDNEQYV.

Remarks on this clonotype: This clone may be a read error of a much larger clone one base away. This sequence joins TRBV13 and TRBJ2-1; the D is unclear. Germline V gene sequence: CDR1 PRHDT, CDR2 FYEKMQ (reference sequence). The CDR3 totals 13 residues. The CDR3 DNA reads as TGTGCCGGCAGTCCCACTTACTACAATGAGCAGTTCTTC. This encodes CAGSPTYYNEQFF.

The table lists this clonotype with many counts. J is TRBJ2-1 and V is TRBV12-3 or TRBV12-4; D possibly corresponds to TRBD1 (5 bases). V was cut by 7 bases and J by 2 bases, with 12 bases left in between. This CDR3 is built from 14 residues. The CDR3 reads CASTTNRPYNEQFF. In DNA, the CDR3 is TGTGCCAGCACGACGAACAGGCCCTACAATGAGCAGTTCTTC.

This clonotype appeared many times. J is TRBJ2-5 and V is TRBV7-9, with D perhaps TRBD2 (6 bases). This CDR3 is built from 13 residues. V was trimmed by 10 bases and J by 5 bases, leaving 17 bases between them. CDR1 SEHNR and CDR2 FQNEAQ come from the germline V gene (reference sequence). In DNA form, the CDR3 reads TGTGCCACCACATGGGAGGAGGTGGAGACCCAGTACTTC. It specifies CATTWEEVETQYF.

This clonotype was seen at least ten times. V and J are TRBV28 and TRBJ2-1; 7 bases align to TRBD1. Germline CDR1 is MDHEN and CDR2 is SYDVKM. The CDR3 is made up of 17 amino acids. Losses at the gene ends were 6 bases for V and 3 bases for J; bases not matched to a gene: 14. The CDR3 sequence: CASRTTVNRGIYNEQFF. The CDR3 DNA is TGTGCCAGCAGGACGACAGTTAACAGGGGAATCTACAATGAGCAGTTCTTC.

Many counts were recorded for this clonotype. Germline is not matched at one junction end, which may reflect a read error. CDR3 protein: CSVDDWPNTEAFF. In DNA, the CDR3 is TGTAGCGTTGATGACTGGCCGAACACTGAAGCTTTCTTT. The chain carries TRBV29-1 and TRBJ1-1, with unresolved D. Germline CDR1 SQVTM, CDR2 ANQGSEA. The CDR3 runs to 13 residues.

This clonotype was recorded many times. The chain links TRBV10-3 to TRBJ2-1; 7 nucleotides line up with TRBD2. The CDR3 totals 14 residues. V lost 3 bases to trimming and J lost 8 bases; unmatched junction nucleotides: 7. Germline V CDR1 and CDR2: ENHRY, SYGVKD. CDR3 region: CAISDRWTRDEQFF. Here the CDR3 DNA reads TGTGCCATCAGTGACCGATGGACTAGGGATGAGCAGTTCTTC.

For this clonotype: A much larger clone sits a single nucleotide away, making a read error possible. The V and J genes are TRBV11-2 and TRBJ1-2; a weak D match, TRBD1 (6 bases). Germline V gene sequence: CDR1 SGHAT, CDR2 FQNNGV. V was trimmed by 3 bases and J by 6 bases, leaving 11 bases between them. The CDR3 is 13 amino acids. CDR3 sequence (DNA): TGTGCCAGCAGCTTCCAGACAGGCCATGGCTACACCTTC. This sequence encodes CASSFQTGHGYTF.

This clonotype was counted ten times or more. V is TRBV7-2 and J is TRBJ1-1, with 8 nucleotides matching TRBD1. The CDR3 contains 16 residues. V lost 1 base, J lost 3 bases, and 7 bases stayed unmatched. Germline V gene data show CDR1 as SGHTA and CDR2 as FQGNSA. The chain's CDR3 is CASSLVPGGDYTEAFF. CDR3 nucleotides: TGTGCCAGCAGCTTAGTACCAGGGGGCGATTACACTGAAGCTTTCTTT.

In this sample, this clonotype turned up a few times. The chain carries TRBV4-3 and TRBJ1-4, with D unclear. This CDR3 is 18 amino acids long. CDR1 and CDR2 (germline): LGHNA, YSLEER. The V gene lost 0 bases and the J gene lost 5 bases, with 19 bases spanning the gap. CDR3 nucleotides: TGCGCCAGCAGCCAAGATGATACGTGGAAGGGAAACAATGAAAAACTGTTTTTT. Protein: CASSQDDTWKGNNEKLFF.

This clonotype turned up a few times. Mismatch with germline at one junction end may stem from a read error. The rearrangement joins TRBV20-1 to TRBJ1-1; TRBD1 matches at 7 bases. The CDR3 sequence is 15 residues long. Germline CDR1 reads DFQATT; CDR2 reads SNEGSKA (reference sequence). CDR3 residues: CSSRSTGRGSTEAFF. The CDR3 DNA reads TGCAGTTCTAGATCGACAGGGAGGGGGTCTACTGAAGCTTTCTTT.

This clonotype has a count of ten or more. V gene TRBV18 combines with J gene TRBJ2-5, with unresolved D. Germline values: CDR1 KGHSH, CDR2 LQKENI. This CDR3 is 14 amino acids long. Trimming removed 3 bases at V and 5 bases at J, with 13 bases between. This chain's CDR3 is CASSPVPDRETQYF. In nucleotides, the CDR3 is TGTGCCAGCTCACCGGTACCAGATCGGGAGACCCAGTACTTC. Drawing the rest from reference TRBV18 and TRBJ2-5, the complete variable domain is NAGVMQNPRHLVRRRGQEARLRCSPMKGHSHVYWYRQLPEEGLKFMVYLQKENIIDESGMPKERFSAEFPKEGPSILRIQQVVRGDSAAYFCASSPVPDRETQYFGPGTRLLVL.

This clonotype was seen at least ten times. The chain uses TRBV7-3 and TRBJ2-3, with TRBD1 as a possible D gene (6 bases). Trimming removed 5 bases at V and 6 bases at J, with 9 bases between. Germline V gene lookup returns CDR1 SGHTA and CDR2 FQGTGA. The CDR3 has 12 residues. The CDR3, as DNA: TGTGCCAGCAGCAACCAGGGGGATACGCAGTATTTT. This codes for CASSNQGDTQYF. Full variable domain (rest looked up from reference TRBV7-3 and TRBJ2-3): GAGVSQTPSNKVTEKGKYVELRCDPISGHTALYWYRQSLGQGPEFLIYFQGTGAADDSGLPNDRFFAVRPEGSVSTLKIQRTERGDSAVYLCASSNQGDTQYFGPGTRLTVL.

This clonotype has at least ten counts. V usage is TRBV20-1 and J usage is TRBJ2-7; D is unclear. The germline CDR1 and CDR2 sequences are DFQATT and SNEGSKA (reference sequence). V was shortened by 0 bases and J by 2 bases, with 11 bases between the two germline ends. This CDR3 spans 14 amino acids. This CDR3 reads CSARDFSTTYEQYF. DNA for the CDR3: TGCAGTGCTAGAGATTTTAGCACTACCTACGAGCAGTACTTC.

CDR3 nucleotide sequence: TGTGCCAGCAGAAGCACCTCCGGGACTAGCGACCCTAATGAGCAGTTCTTC. This codes for CASRSTSGTSDPNEQFF. The chain has TRBV6-2 or TRBV6-3 and TRBJ2-1, with 10 bases fitting TRBD2. J was trimmed by 7 bases and V by 6 bases; bases with no gene match: 15. This CDR3 region has 17 residues. Germline CDR1 MNHEY, CDR2 SVGEGT.

This clonotype appeared many times. At one boundary the junction diverges from the germline segment, which might be a read error. The chain links TRBV7-2 to TRBJ2-6, with D uncertain. This CDR3 contains 15 residues. Germline V gene data show CDR1 as SGHTA and CDR2 as FQGNSA. The CDR3: CASSLVDSGANVLTF. The CDR3 region has the DNA TGTGCCAGCAGTTTAGTAGACTCTGGGGCCAACGTCCTGACTTTC. Full variable domain (remainder filled in from reference TRBV7-2 and TRBJ2-6): GAGVSQSPSNKVTEKGKDVELRCDPISGHTALYWYRQSLGQGLEFLIYFQGNSAPDKSGLPSDRFSAERTGGSVSTLTIQRTQQEDSAVYLCASSLVDSGANVLTFGAGSRLTVL.